This TCR beta chain emerged from a study of blood T cell repertoires in COVID-19. Background on the study: Samples representing acute and convalescent COVID-19 were sourced from the United States, Italy and Spain. T cells, B-cell-depleted T cells, or PBMCs supplied cDNA or gDNA.

Per the authors' pipeline: How many nucleated cells were present was estimated from reference gene primer amplification. This table comes from immunoSEQ multiplex PCR, and its TCRdb copy is limited to in-frame clones, with some not included. The DNA was the basis for D and trimming; V, J and clone size are from that table. The sample yields about 150,000 clones, 78% seen once. V lost 4 bases and J 6 bases, leaving 12 bases between the germline ends. The CDR3 is made up of 14 amino acids. Germline CDR1 reads SGHAT; CDR2 reads FQNNGV. The chain couples TRBV11-2 to TRBJ2-2; D remains ambiguous. The sequence was obtained from a woman of 80 years or more with acute or convalescent COVID-19. The source material was peripheral blood. The CDR3 here is CASSSLYGPGELFF. The CDR3 DNA is TGTGCCAGCAGCTCGTTGTATGGCCCCGGGGAGCTGTTTTTT.